This T cell receptor (beta chain) was profiled in a study of cytomegalovirus exposure and HLA in healthy donors. Study-level results: Reportedly, diagnosis of cytomegalovirus status by the classifier showed high specificity and sensitivity.

As to this clone: The antigen remains unidentified.

This CDR3 region has 14 residues. The V gene's germline CDR1 is SGHVS and CDR2 FNYEAQ. Trimming pared 4 bases from V and 6 bases from J, leaving 12 bases between. Primers included in the PCR were 60 Vbeta and 13 Jbeta primers. Generated by immunoSEQ multiplex PCR, the TCRdb table keeps only in-frame clones and is missing some. The repertoire has over 40,000 clones, 72% of them found once; the top ten carry approximately 6.8%. This clonotype was sampled from a man younger than 40 in good health and CMV-seronegative. The chain combines TRBV7-6 with TRBJ2-2, with D maybe TRBD1 (5 bases). Material: PBMCs. DNA for the CDR3: TGTGCCAGCAGCTCGTTAAGGGGTGCCGGGGAGCTGTTTTTT. This translates into CASSSLRGAGELFF.